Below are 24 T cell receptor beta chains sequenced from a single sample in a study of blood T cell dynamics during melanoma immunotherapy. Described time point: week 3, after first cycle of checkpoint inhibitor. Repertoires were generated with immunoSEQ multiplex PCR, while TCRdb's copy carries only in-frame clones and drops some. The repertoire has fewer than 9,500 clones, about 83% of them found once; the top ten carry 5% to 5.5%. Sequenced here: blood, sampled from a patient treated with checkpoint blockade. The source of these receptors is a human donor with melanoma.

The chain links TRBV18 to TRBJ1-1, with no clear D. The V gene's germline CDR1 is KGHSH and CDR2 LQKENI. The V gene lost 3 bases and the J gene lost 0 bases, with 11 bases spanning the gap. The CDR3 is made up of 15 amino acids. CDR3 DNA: TGTGCCAGCTCACCCGGGAAGGGAATGAACACTGAAGCTTTCTTT. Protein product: CASSPGKGMNTEAFF.

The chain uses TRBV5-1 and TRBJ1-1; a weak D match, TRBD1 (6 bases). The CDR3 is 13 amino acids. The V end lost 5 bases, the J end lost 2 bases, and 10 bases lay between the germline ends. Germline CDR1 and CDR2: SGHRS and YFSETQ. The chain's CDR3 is CASSGGTNTEAFF. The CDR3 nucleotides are TGCGCCAGCAGTGGGGGGACAAACACTGAAGCTTTCTTT.

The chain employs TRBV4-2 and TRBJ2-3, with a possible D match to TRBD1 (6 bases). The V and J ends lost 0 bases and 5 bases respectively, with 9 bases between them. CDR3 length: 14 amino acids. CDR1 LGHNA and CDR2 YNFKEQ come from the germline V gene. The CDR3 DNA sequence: TGTGCCAGCAGCCAAGAGGGGGCAGAAGATACGCAGTATTTT. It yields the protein CASSQEGAEDTQYF.

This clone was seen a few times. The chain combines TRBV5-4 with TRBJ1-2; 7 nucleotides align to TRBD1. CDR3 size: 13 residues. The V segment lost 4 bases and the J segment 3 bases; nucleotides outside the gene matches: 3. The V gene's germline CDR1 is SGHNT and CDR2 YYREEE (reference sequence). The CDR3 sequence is CASSLTGDYGYTF. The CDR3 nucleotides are TGTGCCAGCAGCCTTACAGGGGACTATGGCTACACCTTC. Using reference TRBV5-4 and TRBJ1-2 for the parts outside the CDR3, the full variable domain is ETGVTQSPTHLIKTRGQQVTLRCSSQSGHNTVSWYQQALGQGPQFIFQYYREEENGRGNFPPRFSGLQFPNYSSELNVNALELDDSALYLCASSLTGDYGYTFGSGTRLTVV.

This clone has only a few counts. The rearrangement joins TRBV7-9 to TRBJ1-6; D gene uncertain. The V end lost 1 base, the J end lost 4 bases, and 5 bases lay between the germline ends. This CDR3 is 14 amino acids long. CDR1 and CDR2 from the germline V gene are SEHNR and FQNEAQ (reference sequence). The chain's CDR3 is CASSLEQYNSPLHF. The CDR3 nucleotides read TGTGCCAGCAGCTTAGAACAGTATAATTCACCCCTCCACTTT.

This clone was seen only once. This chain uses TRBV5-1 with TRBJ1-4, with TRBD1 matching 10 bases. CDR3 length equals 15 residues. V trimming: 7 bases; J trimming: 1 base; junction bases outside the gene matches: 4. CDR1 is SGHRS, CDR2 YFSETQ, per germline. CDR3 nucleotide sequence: TGCGCCAGCGGGACAGGGGTCGAAACTAATGAAAAACTGTTTTTT. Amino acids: CASGTGVETNEKLFF.

The CDR3 loop reads CASSGTVTNTGELFF. The CDR3 DNA sequence: TGTGCCAGCAGTGGGACAGTTACGAACACCGGGGAGCTGTTTTTT. The rearrangement links TRBV2 to TRBJ2-2; weak D call: TRBD1 (6 bases). This CDR3 has 15 amino acids. V was clipped by 4 bases and J by 0 bases, with 9 bases between them. Germline V CDR1 and CDR2: SNHLY, FYNNEI.

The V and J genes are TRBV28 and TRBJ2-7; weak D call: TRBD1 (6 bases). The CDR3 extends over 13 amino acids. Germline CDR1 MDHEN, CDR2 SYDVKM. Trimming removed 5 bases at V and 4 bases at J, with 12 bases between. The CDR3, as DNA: TGTGCCAGCAGTCGTCGGACAGCTTACGAGCAGTACGTC. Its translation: CASSRRTAYEQYV.

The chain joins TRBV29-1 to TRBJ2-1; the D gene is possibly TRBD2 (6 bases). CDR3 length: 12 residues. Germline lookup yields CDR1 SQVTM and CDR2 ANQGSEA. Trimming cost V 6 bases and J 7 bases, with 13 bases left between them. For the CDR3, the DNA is TGCAGCGTCCCGGGACTCTCGAATGAGCAGTTCTTC. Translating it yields CSVPGLSNEQFF.

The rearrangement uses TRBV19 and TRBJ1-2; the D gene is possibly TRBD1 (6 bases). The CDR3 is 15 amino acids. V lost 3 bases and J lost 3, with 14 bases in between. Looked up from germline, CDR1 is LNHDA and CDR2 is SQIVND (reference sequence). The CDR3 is CASSMANRDYYGYTF. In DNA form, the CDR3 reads TGTGCCAGTAGTATGGCCAACAGGGACTACTATGGCTACACCTTC.

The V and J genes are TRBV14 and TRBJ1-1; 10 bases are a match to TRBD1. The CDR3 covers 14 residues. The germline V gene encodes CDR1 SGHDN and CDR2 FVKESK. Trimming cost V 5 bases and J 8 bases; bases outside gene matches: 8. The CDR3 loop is CASSSRGQGLEAFF. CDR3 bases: TGTGCCAGCAGCAGCAGGGGACAGGGGTTAGAAGCTTTCTTT.

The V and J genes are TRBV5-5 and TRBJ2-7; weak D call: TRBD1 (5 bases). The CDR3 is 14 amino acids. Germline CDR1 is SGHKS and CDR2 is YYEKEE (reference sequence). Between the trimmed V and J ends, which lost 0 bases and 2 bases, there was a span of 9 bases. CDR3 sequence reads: CASSLVGRAYEQYV. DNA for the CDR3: TGTGCCAGCAGCTTGGTGGGCAGGGCCTACGAGCAGTACGTC.

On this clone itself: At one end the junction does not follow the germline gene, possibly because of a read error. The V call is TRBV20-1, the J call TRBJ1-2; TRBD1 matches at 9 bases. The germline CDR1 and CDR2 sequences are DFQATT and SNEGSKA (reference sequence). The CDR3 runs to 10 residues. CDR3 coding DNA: TGCAGTGCTAGTCAGGACAGGGGCAACTTC. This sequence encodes CSASQDRGNF.

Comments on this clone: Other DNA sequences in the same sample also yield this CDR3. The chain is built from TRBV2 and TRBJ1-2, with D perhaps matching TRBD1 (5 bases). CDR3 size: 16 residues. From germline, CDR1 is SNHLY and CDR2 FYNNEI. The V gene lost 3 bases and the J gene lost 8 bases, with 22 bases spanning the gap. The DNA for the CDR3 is TGTGCCAGCAGTGATTCCCGGGGGGGTGTGCTATGGGGCTACACCTTC. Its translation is CASSDSRGGVLWGYTF. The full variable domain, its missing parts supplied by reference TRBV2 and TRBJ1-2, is EPEVTQTPSHQVTQMGQEVILRCVPISNHLYFYWYRQILGQKVEFLVSFYNNEISEKSEIFDDQFSVERPDGSNFTLKIRSTKLEDSAMYFCASSDSRGGVLWGYTFGSGTRLTVV.

This chain's CDR3 is CASSPTGGNYGYTF. As DNA, the CDR3 is TGTGCCAGCAGCCCGACGGGAGGCAACTATGGCTACACCTTC. The chain has TRBV7-9 and TRBJ1-2; no clear D. The germline gives CDR1 SEHNR, CDR2 FQNEAQ (reference sequence). The CDR3 runs to 14 residues. The V gene lost 5 bases and the J gene lost 2 bases, with 12 bases spanning the gap. The full variable domain, in which reference TRBV7-9 and TRBJ1-2 provide the parts outside the CDR3, is DTGVSQNPRHKITKRGQNVTFRCDPISEHNRLYWYRQTLGQGPEFLTYFQNEAQLEKSRLLSDRFSAERPKGSFSTLEIQRTEQGDSAMYLCASSPTGGNYGYTFGSGTRLTVV.

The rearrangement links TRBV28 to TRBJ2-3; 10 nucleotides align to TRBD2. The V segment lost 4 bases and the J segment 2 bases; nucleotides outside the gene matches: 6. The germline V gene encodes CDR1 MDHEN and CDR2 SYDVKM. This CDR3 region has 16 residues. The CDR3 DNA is TGTGCCAGCAGTTCCTCAGCGGGAGGGCCCACAGATACGCAGTATTTT. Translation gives CASSSSAGGPTDTQYF.

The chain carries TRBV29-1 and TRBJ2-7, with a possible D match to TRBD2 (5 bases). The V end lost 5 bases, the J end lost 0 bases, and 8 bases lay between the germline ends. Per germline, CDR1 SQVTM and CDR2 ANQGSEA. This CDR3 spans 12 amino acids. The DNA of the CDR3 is TGCAGCGTTTCGGGATTCTCCTACGAGCAGTACTTC. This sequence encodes CSVSGFSYEQYF.

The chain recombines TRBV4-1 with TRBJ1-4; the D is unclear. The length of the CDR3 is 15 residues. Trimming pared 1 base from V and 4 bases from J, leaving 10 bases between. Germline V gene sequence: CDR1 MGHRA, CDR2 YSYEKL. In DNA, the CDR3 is TGCGCCAGCAGCCAAGCAGGAACCGGTAATGAAAAACTGTTTTTT. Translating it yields CASSQAGTGNEKLFF.

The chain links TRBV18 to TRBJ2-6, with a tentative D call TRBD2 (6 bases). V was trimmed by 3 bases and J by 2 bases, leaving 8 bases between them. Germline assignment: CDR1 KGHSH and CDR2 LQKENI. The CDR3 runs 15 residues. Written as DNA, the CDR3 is TGTGCCAGCTCACCTGGAGGGGCTGGGGCCAACGTCCTGACTTTC. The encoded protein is CASSPGGAGANVLTF.

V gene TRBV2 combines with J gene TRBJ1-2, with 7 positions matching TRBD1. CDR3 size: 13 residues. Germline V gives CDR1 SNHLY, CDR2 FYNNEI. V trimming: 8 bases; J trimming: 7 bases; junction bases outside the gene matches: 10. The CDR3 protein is CASEGQPGGGYTF. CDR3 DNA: TGTGCCAGCGAGGGGCAGCCAGGGGGTGGCTACACCTTC.

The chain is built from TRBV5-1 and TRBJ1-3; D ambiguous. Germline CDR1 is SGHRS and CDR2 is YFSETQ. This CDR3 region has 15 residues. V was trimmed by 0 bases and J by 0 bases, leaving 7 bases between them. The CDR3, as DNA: TGCGCCAGCAGCTTGGGCAGCCCCTCTGGAAACACCATATATTTT. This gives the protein CASSLGSPSGNTIYF.

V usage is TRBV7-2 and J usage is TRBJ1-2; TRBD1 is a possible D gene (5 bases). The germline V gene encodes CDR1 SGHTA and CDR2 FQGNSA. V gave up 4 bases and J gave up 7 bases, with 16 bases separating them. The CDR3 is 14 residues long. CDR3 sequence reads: CASSSIGGRGGYTF. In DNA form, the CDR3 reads TGTGCCAGCAGCTCCATCGGGGGTAGGGGTGGCTACACCTTC.

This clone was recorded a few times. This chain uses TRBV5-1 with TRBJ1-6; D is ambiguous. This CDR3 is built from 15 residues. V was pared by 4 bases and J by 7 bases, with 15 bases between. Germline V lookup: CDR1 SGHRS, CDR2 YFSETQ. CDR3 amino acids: CASSLGPLENSPLHF. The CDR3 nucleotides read TGCGCCAGCAGCCTAGGGCCTTTGGAGAATTCACCCCTCCACTTT.

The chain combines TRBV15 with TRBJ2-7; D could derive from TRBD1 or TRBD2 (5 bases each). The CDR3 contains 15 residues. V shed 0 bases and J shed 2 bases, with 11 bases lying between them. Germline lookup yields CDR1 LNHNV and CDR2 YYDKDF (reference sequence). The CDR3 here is CATSRDRGRTYEQYF. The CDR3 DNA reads TGTGCCACCAGCAGAGATCGGGGCCGAACCTACGAGCAGTACTTC. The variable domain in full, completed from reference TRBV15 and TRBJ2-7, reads DAMVIQNPRYQVTQFGKPVTLSCSQTLNHNVMYWYQQKSSQAPKLLFHYYDKDFNNEADTPDNFQSRRPNTSFCFLDIRSPGLGDTAMYLCATSRDRGRTYEQYFGPGTRLTVT.